This T cell receptor beta chain derives from a study of blood T cell repertoires in COVID-19 (dated by TCRdb to 2020 to 2021). Looking at the study overall: Collaborator samples came from the United States, Italy and Spain and covered acute and convalescent phases of COVID-19. Samples were obtained from the ongoing ImmuneRACE study (first 160 participants) and from about 1,300 subjects provided by 6 global collaborators. The prospective study material was composed of cDNA or gDNA derived from T cells, B-cell-depleted T cells, or PBMCs. Deeply sampled blood TCRbeta repertoires from subjects exposed to, actively infected with, or recovered from COVID-19 were included in the dataset. The repertoires were released in a freely available public database meant as a resource for research on the immune response to SARS-CoV-2. HLA class I and class II types, where available, came from metadata supplied by the sample provider rather than from assay-based typing. Sample metadata almost always included a de-identified subject ID, COVID-19 status, age in years and sex.

Concerning this clone: This receptor's antigen is unknown. Base qualities are missing; no much larger clone stands one base away.

The trim is 5 bases for V and 3 bases for J, with a gap of 11 bases between the germline ends. In the germline V gene (reference sequence), CDR1 corresponds to SEHNR and CDR2 to FQNEAQ. The CDR3 measures 15 amino acids from cysteine to phenylalanine. The CDR3 DNA has 45 bases and is translated from base 1. On the study overall, not on this receptor specifically: How much clinical and demographic metadata was included differed by source and by participant, and the metadata was provided uncurated.

Whole blood was collected in K2EDTA tubes by collaborating institutions according to the institutions' own protocols. Collaborator samples were shipped for TCRbeta analysis as frozen whole blood, isolated PBMCs, or DNA extracted from either sample type. TCRbeta CDR3 regions were amplified from genomic DNA by means of the immunoSEQ Assay, a bias-controlled multiplex PCR. The original methods were these. Within the assay, amplification of reference gene primers was used to estimate how many nucleated cells each sample contained. Sequence reads were collapsed and filtered to measure the absolute abundance of every unique TCRbeta CDR3 rearrangement. For each sample, productive Simpson clonality was calculated as the square root of Simpson's diversity index across productive rearrangements. TCRdb re-hosts the immuneACCESS table, in-frame sequences only. Its copies lack some clones; in the studies checked, an unresolved V gene accounts for under half of them, and the cause for the rest is not known. V, J and clone size were drawn from that table, and D and trimming were deduced from the DNA. A total of 84,000 or so clones appear in this sample, over 65% of them only once. Together, the top ten hold under 55% of the sample.

In this chain, TRBV7-9 is recombined with TRBJ2-6; the D gene is perhaps TRBD1, from 6 matching bases. Input material: peripheral blood. This sequence was found in a human donor in a cohort sampled during active COVID-19. The DNA sequence is TGTGCCAGCAGCAGAGGGGGAGTTGGGGCCAACGTCCTGACTTTC. The resulting protein is CASSRGGVGANVLTF.